This T cell receptor beta chain was obtained from a study of T cell repertoires in cytomegalovirus infection (dated by TCRdb to between 2018 and 2021). Context from the whole study: Recently identified HLA-C-restricted CMV epitopes, whose presentation resists viral immunomodulation, were targeted by peptide stimulations together with well-studied HLA-B-restricted epitopes. Donor HLA type was relevant to the analysis, because carriage of CMV infection together with the matching HLA type was indicated by public TCR beta signatures.

The CDR3 holds 14 amino acids from the cysteine to the phenylalanine. Only the CDR3 DNA stays, 42 bases, in frame from base 1. The junction shows trimming of 2 bases on V and 6 bases on J, plus 10 bases between the germline ends. Via the germline V gene, CDR1 is MGHRA and CDR2 YSYEKL. The meaning of the sample's treatment or condition label: in vitro stimulation with specific CMV peptide epitopes to enrich CMV-specific T cells. What the research found in general, with its limitations: Carriers of CMV infection plus the relevant HLA type were discriminated by the cumulative frequency of public TCR beta family members in the study cohort and in an independent roughly 400-donor cohort. In the ex vivo response, HLA-C-restricted CMV-specific TCR beta clonotypes were dominant, and in two of eight donors the single most frequent clonotype came from this HLA-C-restricted group.

Note on this clonotype: What this receptor recognizes is not known. No much larger clone exists at a distance of one base, and base qualities are not known.

The listed sequencing device is Illumina HiSeq 1500. In-frame beta chains were kept once TCRdb had trimmed the public reads at Q25 with fastp and called clones with MiXCR. Rows with one shared CDR3 protein collapse into an entry with the most common genes and DNA. The sample yields under 850,000 distinct CDR3 sequences; roughly 36% were counted once. The ten top clones hold 18% of the sample. The specimen comprised cultured PBMCs, sampled from culture after CMV antigen stimulation. The TCR comes from a human donor in good health (CMV status not recorded). Some clones in this sample may be carry-over from other donors' samples. The sequence joins TRBV4-1 to TRBJ2-2, with an unclear D gene assignment. The DNA sequence follows: TGCGCCAGCAGCCAATTGATTTTGTCCGGGGAGCTGTTTTTT. Its product reads: CASSQLILSGELFF.